This entry lists 21 T cell receptor beta chains sequenced from one sample in a study of blood T cell repertoires in COVID-19 (dated by TCRdb to 2018 to 2020). Library preparation was by the immunoSEQ multiplex PCR assay. The immuneACCESS repertoire file appears here via TCRdb, limited to in-frame rearrangements. These files lack a portion of the clones; in checked studies, under half of the deficit traces to unresolved V genes, and the cause of the others is not known. This sample is represented by fewer than 350,000 clones; nearly 90% of them were singletons. The ten largest clones take up around 1.7% of the sample. Sequenced material: PBMCs or T cells enriched from blood (not recorded which). These receptors all stem from a woman aged 18 to 35 with acute COVID-19.

This chain's CDR3 is CATSDPKEGGDTGELFF. As DNA, the CDR3 is TGTGCCACCAGTGACCCTAAGGAGGGGGGGGACACCGGGGAGCTGTTTTTT. This chain connects TRBV24-1 to TRBJ2-2, with D tentatively TRBD2 (7 bases). The germline V gene encodes CDR1 KGHDR and CDR2 SFDVKD. The CDR3 totals 17 residues. V lost 4 bases to trimming and J lost 3 bases, with 17 bases between them.

The V call is TRBV6-6, the J call TRBJ2-1; the match to TRBD1 covers 12 bases. Germline loops: CDR1 MNHNY, CDR2 SVGAGI (reference sequence). V lost 3 bases to trimming and J lost 7 bases; unmatched junction nucleotides: 7. This CDR3 is 16 amino acids long. The CDR3 nucleotides are TGTGCCAGCAGTTATCCCGGGACAGGGGGCGAAAATGAGCAGTTCTTC. Protein: CASSYPGTGGENEQFF.

The V call is TRBV29-1, the J call TRBJ1-2; 8 nucleotides line up with TRBD1. CDR1 and CDR2 (germline): SQVTM, ANQGSEA. Trimming cost V 5 bases and J 8 bases; bases outside gene matches: 22. This CDR3 comprises 17 residues. The DNA for the CDR3 is TGCAGCGTTCTTGCGGTCCGACGCCGGGGCAGGGGGCTCGGCTACACCTTC. Translating it yields CSVLAVRRRGRGLGYTF.

This chain uses TRBV7-2 with TRBJ2-3, with 7 bases that match TRBD1. The CDR3 consists of 16 residues. The trim removed 1 base at V and 5 bases at J, leaving 9 bases unmatched. The V gene's germline CDR1 is SGHTA and CDR2 FQGNSA. Written as DNA, the CDR3 is TGTGCCAGCAGCTTAGTGCTGACAGGGTCGGGAGATACGCAGTATTTT. Its protein product is CASSLVLTGSGDTQYF.

This sequence joins TRBV9 and TRBJ1-1; tentatively, D is TRBD1 (5 bases). CDR1 is SGDLS, CDR2 YYNGEE, per germline. The CDR3 runs to 13 residues. V was trimmed by 3 bases and J by 5 bases, leaving 11 bases between them. CDR3 amino acids: CASSARVGTEAFF. DNA for the CDR3: TGTGCCAGCAGCGCCAGGGTTGGGACTGAAGCTTTCTTT.

This clone was counted once. The V gene is TRBV11-2, the J gene TRBJ2-1, with D possibly matching TRBD1 (6 bases). This CDR3 spans 15 amino acids. The germline gives CDR1 SGHAT, CDR2 FQNNGV. Trimming removed 5 bases from V and 5 bases from J, with 16 bases in between. CDR3 amino acids: CASSPTSRQDNEQFF. Written as DNA, the CDR3 is TGTGCCAGCAGCCCGACCTCGCGACAGGACAATGAGCAGTTCTTC.

The table lists this clone with a few counts. The chain joins TRBV19 to TRBJ1-2; a weak D match, TRBD1 (6 bases). Trimming stripped 10 bases from V and 0 bases from J, with 21 bases between. CDR3 length equals 16 residues. Germline V CDR1 and CDR2: LNHDA, SQIVND (reference sequence). CDR3 in DNA: TGTGCCACCGATGGGGGCTGGGGCCGAGCTAACTATGGCTACACCTTC. Residues: CATDGGWGRANYGYTF.

About this clone: Different DNA sequences within this sample yield the same CDR3. The rearrangement joins TRBV28 to TRBJ2-1, with 7 bases that match TRBD2. The CDR3 consists of 14 residues. Germline CDR1 and CDR2: MDHEN and SYDVKM. The ends lost 1 base at V and 6 bases at J; junction bases unmatched: 3. CDR3 loop: CASSLSGGTNEQFF. The CDR3 bases are TGTGCCAGCAGTTTATCGGGGGGAACCAATGAGCAGTTCTTC.

The genes are TRBV15 and TRBJ2-3, with TRBD2 matching 7 bases. After removal of 8 bases from V and 0 bases from J, the junction contained 2 bases not matched to a gene. Germline V gives CDR1 LNHNV, CDR2 YYDKDF (reference sequence). The CDR3 sequence is 13 residues long. CDR3 region: CATWTRSTDTQYF. The CDR3 nucleotides read TGTGCCACCTGGACTAGGAGCACAGATACGCAGTATTTT.

The rearrangement joins TRBV4-3 to TRBJ2-7, with TRBD2 as a possible D gene (6 bases). The germline V gene encodes CDR1 LGHNA and CDR2 YSLEER. The CDR3 loop spans 15 amino acids. V was shortened by 0 bases and J by 1 base, with 10 bases between the two germline ends. The chain's CDR3 is CASSQEPSESYEQYF. CDR3 DNA: TGCGCCAGCAGCCAAGAGCCTAGCGAGTCCTACGAGCAGTACTTC.

This rearrangement joins TRBV30 to TRBJ2-5; a weak D match, TRBD1 (6 bases). The length of the CDR3 is 13 residues. Germline CDR1 is GTSNPN and CDR2 is SVGIG (reference sequence). The V and J ends lost 5 bases and 7 bases respectively, with 17 bases between them. The CDR3 loop is CAWADSWFGTQYF. CDR3 coding DNA: TGTGCCTGGGCGGACAGTTGGTTCGGGACCCAGTACTTC. Drawing the rest from reference TRBV30 and TRBJ2-5, the complete variable domain is SQTIHQWPATLVQPVGSPLSLECTVEGTSNPNLYWYRQAAGRGLQLLFYSVGIGQISSEVPQNLSASRPQDRQFILSSKKLLLSDSGFYLCAWADSWFGTQYFGPGTRLLVL.

V gene TRBV27 combines with J gene TRBJ1-4; 7 nucleotides line up with TRBD1. Germline V CDR1 and CDR2: MNHEY, SMNVEV (reference sequence). The CDR3 covers 16 residues. V dropped 7 bases and J dropped 0; count of bases not matched to a gene: 8. CDR3 nucleotide sequence: TGTGCCAGCAAAAAAACGGACAGGTCAACTAATGAAAAACTGTTTTTT. Encoded protein: CASKKTDRSTNEKLFF.

About this clone itself: Other DNA sequences within the sample encode an identical CDR3. The chain is built from TRBV7-9 and TRBJ2-7; the match to TRBD2 covers 12 bases. V shed 5 bases, J shed 3 bases, and the junction held 2 bases outside the gene matches. Per the germline V gene, CDR1 is SEHNR and CDR2 is FQNEAQ (reference sequence). CDR3 length: 14 amino acids. CDR3 DNA sequence: TGTGCCAGCAGCCCACTAGCGGGAGGCTACGAGCAGTACTTC. Its protein product is CASSPLAGGYEQYF.

V is TRBV27 and J is TRBJ1-1; D may be TRBD1 (5 bases). Trimming pared 3 bases from V and 3 bases from J, leaving 23 bases between. This CDR3 is built from 18 residues. In germline, CDR1 is MNHEY, CDR2 SMNVEV (reference sequence). The CDR3 is CASSFSGLYGGVDTEAFF. CDR3 in DNA: TGTGCCAGCAGTTTTTCGGGCCTTTATGGGGGGGTAGACACTGAAGCTTTCTTT.

The J gene is TRBJ2-7, the V gene TRBV3-1 (or the pseudogene TRBV3-2); D gene uncertain. V lost 4 bases and J 4 bases, leaving 8 bases between the germline ends. The CDR3 extends over 12 amino acids. The germline V gene encodes CDR1 LGHDT and CDR2 YNNKEL (reference sequence). The CDR3 DNA sequence: TGTGCCAGCAGCCCCCAACTGTACGAGCAGTACTTC. Amino acid sequence: CASSPQLYEQYF.

The chain recombines TRBV7-6 with TRBJ2-6, with D uncertain. Germline CDR1 is SGHVS and CDR2 is FNYEAQ. With 4 bases removed from V and 1 base from J, the gap between germline ends came to 14 bases. This CDR3 contains 17 residues. CDR3 coding DNA: TGTGCCAGCAGCTCGCCCCCCGGTAGTTCTGGGGCCAACGTCCTGACTTTC. This translates into CASSSPPGSSGANVLTF.

The sample holds a few counts of this clone. The chain is built from TRBV11-2 and TRBJ2-1; D is unclear. The CDR3 is 15 residues long. V lost 1 base, J lost 5 bases, and 12 bases lay in between. Per the germline V gene, CDR1 is SGHAT and CDR2 is FQNNGV. CDR3 protein: CASSLGSGEHNEQFF. Written as DNA, the CDR3 is TGTGCCAGCAGCTTAGGTTCCGGAGAACACAATGAGCAGTTCTTC.

V is TRBV5-4 and J is TRBJ2-7; 10 positions agree with TRBD2. The CDR3 contains 15 residues. Germline CDR1 reads SGHNT; CDR2 reads YYREEE (reference sequence). V trimming: 4 bases; J trimming: 7 bases; junction bases outside the gene matches: 11. The CDR3 sequence: CASSRDLAGADEQYF. In DNA, the CDR3 is TGTGCCAGCAGCAGAGACCTAGCGGGAGCAGATGAGCAGTACTTC. Looking up the rest from reference TRBV5-4 and TRBJ2-7 gives the full variable domain: ETGVTQSPTHLIKTRGQQVTLRCSSQSGHNTVSWYQQALGQGPQFIFQYYREEENGRGNFPPRFSGLQFPNYSSELNVNALELDDSALYLCASSRDLAGADEQYFGPGTRLTVT.

This rearrangement joins TRBV18 to TRBJ1-6; maybe TRBD1 (6 bases). This CDR3 contains 15 residues. Trimming pared 2 bases from V and 9 bases from J, leaving 14 bases between. Germline assignment: CDR1 KGHSH and CDR2 LQKENI. The CDR3 here is CASSPSQGLGSPLHF. CDR3 sequence (DNA): TGTGCCAGCTCACCAAGTCAGGGGCTAGGTTCACCCCTCCACTTT.

V usage is TRBV28 and J usage is TRBJ1-2; TRBD1 might be the D (6 bases). Deletions cut 7 bases from V and 7 bases from J, with 13 bases between. The CDR3 covers 12 residues. Looked up from germline, CDR1 is MDHEN and CDR2 is SYDVKM. CDR3 nucleotide sequence: TGTGCCAGCACTCGGGGGGCTGGTGGCTACACCTTC. It codes for CASTRGAGGYTF.

The chain recombines TRBV13 with TRBJ2-5, with D perhaps matching TRBD2 (6 bases). Per germline, CDR1 PRHDT and CDR2 FYEKMQ (reference sequence). The CDR3 consists of 19 residues. Trimming removed 0 bases at V and 6 bases at J, with 26 bases between. For the CDR3, the DNA is TGTGCCAGCAGCTTAGGCCGGGTATCCGGAGGGCCATGGCAAAAGACCCAGTACTTC. Translation gives CASSLGRVSGGPWQKTQYF.